Each of the 8 T cell receptor beta chains below was sequenced from the same sample in a study of OX40 agonist ivuxolimab in advanced cancers. Assay used: immunoSEQ multiplex PCR; TCRdb lists only in-frame clones, some missing. The sample shows 60,000 to 95,000 clones, about 85% of them seen only once. The sequenced sample was CD4+ or CD8+ T cells sorted from blood, obtained in a trial of the OX40 agonist ivuxolimab. The receptors come from an adult with an advanced solid tumor such as melanoma, head and neck, liver or kidney cancer.

V gene TRBV7-2 combines with J gene TRBJ2-6, with D possibly TRBD2 on 5 matching bases. The V end was cut by 1 base, the J end by 4 bases, with 8 bases between. Germline V lookup: CDR1 SGHTA, CDR2 FQGNSA. This CDR3 spans 15 amino acids. This CDR3 reads CASSLGGSGANVLTF. The CDR3 coding sequence is TGTGCCAGCAGCTTAGGAGGGTCCGGGGCCAACGTCCTGACTTTC.

For this clone: At one end the junction does not follow the germline gene, possibly because of a read error. Other DNA sequences in this sample translate to the same CDR3. The chain has TRBV7-3 and TRBJ1-1; D might be TRBD1 (6 bases). CDR3 length: 14 amino acids. Germline assignment: CDR1 SGHTA and CDR2 FQGTGA. For the CDR3, the DNA is TGTGCCAGCAGCTTGACAGGCTCGAACACTGAGGCTTTCTTT. Translating gives CASSLTGSNTEAFF. The full variable domain, completed using reference TRBV7-3 and TRBJ1-1, is GAGVSQTPSNKVTEKGKYVELRCDPISGHTALYWYRQSLGQGPEFLIYFQGTGAADDSGLPNDRFFAVRPEGSVSTLKIQRTERGDSAVYLCASSLTGSNTEAFFGQGTRLTVV.

Here the CDR3 reads CASSRYDRGTGELFF. The CDR3, as DNA: TGTGCCAGCTCACGATATGACAGGGGCACCGGGGAGCTGTTTTTT. The chain combines TRBV18 with TRBJ2-2, with 8 bases matching TRBD1. CDR1 is KGHSH, CDR2 LQKENI, per germline. The CDR3 extends over 15 amino acids. Trimming took 4 bases from V and 4 from J; bases not matched to a gene: 5.

This sequence joins TRBV5-1 and TRBJ1-2; 7 nucleotides match TRBD1. Germline trimming cut 2 bases from V and 1 base from J; bases unmatched to any gene: 5. The CDR3 contains 15 residues. In germline, CDR1 is SGHRS, CDR2 YFSETQ. CDR3: CASSLGTDNNYGYTF. The DNA for the CDR3 is TGCGCCAGCAGCTTAGGGACAGATAATAACTATGGCTACACCTTC.

This chain connects TRBV28 to TRBJ2-7; D is unclear. CDR3 length: 11 residues. V was cut by 3 bases and J by 3 bases, with 3 bases left in between. Germline V gene data show CDR1 as MDHEN and CDR2 as SYDVKM. CDR3 loop: CASSLYYEQYF. CDR3 DNA: TGTGCCAGCAGTTTGTACTACGAGCAGTACTTC.

The chain employs TRBV7-9 and TRBJ1-6; 7 nucleotides align to TRBD1. The germline V gene has CDR1 SEHNR and CDR2 FQNEAQ (reference sequence). This CDR3 region has 17 residues. V lost 4 bases, J lost 10 bases, and 16 bases stayed unmatched. The CDR3 sequence: CASSSIRLTGKGSPLHF. The CDR3 nucleotides read TGTGCCAGCAGCTCTATAAGGCTGACAGGGAAAGGCTCACCCCTCCACTTT.

Turning to this clone: The sample carries other DNA sequences with the same CDR3. J is TRBJ2-5 and V is TRBV2; D possibly uses TRBD1 or TRBD2 (5 bases each). Germline V gene data show CDR1 as SNHLY and CDR2 as FYNNEI. The CDR3 extends over 12 amino acids. Trimming pared 8 bases from V and 4 bases from J, leaving 11 bases between. The CDR3: CASSEGRETQYF. For the CDR3, the DNA is TGTGCCAGCTCAGAGGGGAGAGAGACCCAGTACTTC.

The rearrangement links TRBV7-2 to TRBJ2-7, with D perhaps matching TRBD1 (5 bases). The CDR3 contains 16 residues. The V end lost 6 bases, the J end lost 0 bases, and 18 bases lay between the germline ends. CDR1 and CDR2 (germline): SGHTA, FQGNSA. Here the CDR3 reads CASSSRAQVSSYEQYF. In nucleotides, the CDR3 is TGTGCCAGCAGTTCCAGGGCGCAGGTCAGCTCCTACGAGCAGTACTTC.